Listed below are T cell receptor beta chains from one sample, sequenced in a study of post-analysis software for immune sequencing data. TCRdb redid the calling of the PCR reads with MiXCR, one entry per CDR3 protein. Of a few hundred thousand distinct CDR3 sequences detected, 36% appear once; the ten largest clones hold around 5.2%. The sample taken for sequencing was blood. The receptors come from a girl under 18 with multiple sclerosis. The CDR3 runs from the conserved cysteine through the conserved F or W. D genes are given only for firm matches. Rows give clone size only sometimes, using once, few, many, or a class for an expanded clone.

V gene: TRBV5-1
CDR3 length: 14
clone size: .
J gene: TRBJ2-7
D gene: .
CDR3 protein: CASSSQGSMYEQYF
CDR3 DNA: TGCGCCAGCAGCTCACAGGGATCTATGTACGAGCAGTACTTC

V gene: TRBV21-1
CDR3 length: 16
clone size: once
J gene: TRBJ2-7
D gene: .
CDR3 protein: CASSKRGGVEVYEQYF
CDR3 DNA: TGTGCCAGCAGCAAACGGGGGGGGGTAGAAGTCTACGAGCAGTACTTC

V gene: TRBV18
CDR3 length: 14
clone size: many
J gene: TRBJ2-1
D gene: .
CDR3 protein: CASSPLGPLGEEFF
CDR3 DNA: TGTGCCAGCTCACCCCTGGGCCCCCTTGGAGAGGAGTTCTTC

V gene: TRBV6-5
CDR3 length: 16
clone size: .
J gene: TRBJ2-7
D gene: TRBD2
CDR3 protein: CASSLTSGLSPYEQYF
CDR3 DNA: TGTGCCAGCAGCTTGACTAGCGGGCTCAGCCCCTACGAGCAGTACTTC

V gene: TRBV28
CDR3 length: 14
clone size: .
J gene: TRBJ2-3
D gene: .
CDR3 protein: CASSNLQGPDTQYF
CDR3 DNA: TGTGCCAGCAGCAATCTACAGGGACCAGATACGCAGTATTTT

V gene: TRBV20-1
CDR3 length: 14
clone size: .
J gene: TRBJ2-7
D gene: .
CDR3 protein: CSALEAGFLYEQYF
CDR3 DNA: TGCAGTGCTCTCGAGGCCGGGTTCCTCTACGAGCAGTACTTC

V gene: TRBV14
CDR3 length: 20
clone size: few
J gene: TRBJ1-1
D gene: TRBD1
CDR3 protein: CASPALQGAPECEENTEAFF
CDR3 DNA: TGTGCCAGCCCGGCATTGCAGGGGGCGCCCGAATGTGAAGAGAACACTGAAGCTTTCTTT

V gene: TRBV15
CDR3 length: 16
clone size: .
J gene: TRBJ2-7
D gene: .
CDR3 protein: CATSRDRTQAAYEQYF
CDR3 DNA: TGTGCCACCAGCAGAGATCGGACCCAGGCGGCCTACGAGCAGTACTTC

V gene: TRBV4-1
CDR3 length: 15
clone size: .
J gene: TRBJ1-2
D gene: .
CDR3 protein: CASSQDWGGDQVFTF
CDR3 DNA: TGCGCCAGCAGCCAAGATTGGGGGGGGGACCAGGTCTTCACCTTC

V gene: TRBV7-9
CDR3 length: 15
clone size: many
J gene: TRBJ2-1
D gene: TRBD1
CDR3 protein: CASSLQGTGGHEQFF
CDR3 DNA: TGTGCCAGCAGCTTACAAGGGACAGGGGGCCATGAGCAGTTCTTC

V gene: TRBV4-1
CDR3 length: 13
clone size: .
J gene: TRBJ2-5
D gene: .
CDR3 protein: CASSQGTLETQYF
CDR3 DNA: TGCGCCAGCAGCCAGGGAACTCTCGAGACCCAGTACTTC

V gene: TRBV7-2
CDR3 length: 14
clone size: many
J gene: TRBJ2-3
D gene: TRBD2
CDR3 protein: CASKREANTDTQYF
CDR3 DNA: TGTGCCAGCAAGCGGGAGGCCAACACAGATACGCAGTATTTT

V gene: TRBV20-1
CDR3 length: 11
clone size: .
J gene: TRBJ1-1
D gene: .
CDR3 protein: CSASDSTEAFF
CDR3 DNA: TGCAGTGCTAGTGACAGCACTGAAGCTTTCTTT

V gene: TRBV5-1
CDR3 length: 14
clone size: many
J gene: TRBJ1-5
D gene: .
CDR3 protein: CASSLGDANQPQHF
CDR3 DNA: TGCGCCAGCAGCCTTGGGGACGCCAATCAGCCCCAGCATTTT

V gene: TRBV15
CDR3 length: 16
clone size: many
J gene: TRBJ2-3
D gene: .
CDR3 protein: CATSREHGIRTDTQYF
CDR3 DNA: TGTGCCACCAGCAGAGAACACGGGATCAGGACAGATACGCAGTATTTT

V gene: TRBV20-1
CDR3 length: 15
clone size: many
J gene: TRBJ1-5
D gene: .
CDR3 protein: CSARDPGISNQPQHF
CDR3 DNA: TGCAGTGCTAGAGATCCCGGGATTAGCAATCAGCCCCAGCATTTT

V gene: TRBV27
CDR3 length: 17
clone size: many
J gene: TRBJ2-5
D gene: TRBD2
CDR3 protein: CASRGDGTRRKGETQYF
CDR3 DNA: TGTGCCAGCAGAGGAGACGGGACTAGGCGAAAGGGAGAGACCCAGTACTTC

V gene: TRBV4-1
CDR3 length: 15
clone size: many
J gene: TRBJ2-1
D gene: TRBD2
CDR3 protein: CASSQRSGVGNEQFF
CDR3 DNA: TGCGCCAGCAGCCAAAGGAGCGGGGTCGGTAATGAGCAGTTCTTC

V gene: TRBV6-2/TRBV6-3
CDR3 length: 13
clone size: .
J gene: TRBJ2-4
D gene: .
CDR3 protein: CASGDGGWGAQYF
CDR3 DNA: TGTGCCAGCGGGGATGGCGGCTGGGGGGCTCAGTACTTC

V gene: TRBV6-6
CDR3 length: 13
clone size: few
J gene: TRBJ1-2
D gene: TRBD1
CDR3 protein: CASRDTGGNGYTF
CDR3 DNA: TGTGCCAGCAGGGACACAGGGGGCAATGGCTACACCTTC